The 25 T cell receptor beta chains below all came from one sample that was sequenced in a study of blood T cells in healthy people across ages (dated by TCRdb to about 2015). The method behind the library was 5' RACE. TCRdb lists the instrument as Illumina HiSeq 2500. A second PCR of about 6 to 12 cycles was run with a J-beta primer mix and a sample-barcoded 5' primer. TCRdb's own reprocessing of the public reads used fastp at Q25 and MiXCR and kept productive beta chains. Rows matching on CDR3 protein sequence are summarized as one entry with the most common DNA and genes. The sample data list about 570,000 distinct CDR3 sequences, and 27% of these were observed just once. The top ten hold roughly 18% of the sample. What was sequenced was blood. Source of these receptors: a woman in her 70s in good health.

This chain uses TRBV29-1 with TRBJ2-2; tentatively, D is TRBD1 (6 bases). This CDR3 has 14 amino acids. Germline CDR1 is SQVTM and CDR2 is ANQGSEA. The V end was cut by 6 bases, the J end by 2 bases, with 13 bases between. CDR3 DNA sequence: TGCAGCGTGATGACAGGACTCAACACCGGGGAGCTGTTTTTT. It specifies CSVMTGLNTGELFF.

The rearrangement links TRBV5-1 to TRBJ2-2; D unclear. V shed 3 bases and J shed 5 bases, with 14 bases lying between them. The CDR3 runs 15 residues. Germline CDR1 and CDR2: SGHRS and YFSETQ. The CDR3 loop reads CASSSLDSQTGELFF. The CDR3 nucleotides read TGCGCCAGCAGCTCTTTAGATTCCCAGACCGGGGAGCTGTTTTTT.

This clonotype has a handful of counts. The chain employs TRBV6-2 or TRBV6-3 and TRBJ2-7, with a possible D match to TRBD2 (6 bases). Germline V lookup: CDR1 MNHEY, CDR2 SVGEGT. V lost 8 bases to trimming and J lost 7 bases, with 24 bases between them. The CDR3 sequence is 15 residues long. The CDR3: CASLEAGQPSPEQYF. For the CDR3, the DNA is TGTGCCAGCCTAGAGGCGGGGCAACCCTCTCCTGAGCAGTACTTC.

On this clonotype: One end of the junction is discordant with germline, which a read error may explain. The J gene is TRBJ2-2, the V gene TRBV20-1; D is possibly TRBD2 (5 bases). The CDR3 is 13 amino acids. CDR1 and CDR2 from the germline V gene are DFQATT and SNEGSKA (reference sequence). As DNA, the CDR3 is TGCAGTGCTAGCCCCGAGGGAGCCGGGGAACTGTTTTTT. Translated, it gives CSASPEGAGELFF.

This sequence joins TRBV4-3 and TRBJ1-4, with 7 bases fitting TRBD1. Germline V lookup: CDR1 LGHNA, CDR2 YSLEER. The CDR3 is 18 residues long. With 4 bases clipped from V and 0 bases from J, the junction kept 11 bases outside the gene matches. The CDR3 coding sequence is TGCGCCAGCAGCCGCGGGACAGACCCGGGTACAACTAATGAAAAACTGTTTTTT. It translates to CASSRGTDPGTTNEKLFF.

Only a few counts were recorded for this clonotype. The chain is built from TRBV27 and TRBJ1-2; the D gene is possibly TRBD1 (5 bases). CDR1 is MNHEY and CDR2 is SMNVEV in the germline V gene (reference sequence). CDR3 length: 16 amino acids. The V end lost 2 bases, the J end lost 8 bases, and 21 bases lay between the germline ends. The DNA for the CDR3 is TGTGCCAGCAGTTTAAGTACAACAGGCCCCGTGGGGGGCTACACCTTC. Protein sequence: CASSLSTTGPVGGYTF.

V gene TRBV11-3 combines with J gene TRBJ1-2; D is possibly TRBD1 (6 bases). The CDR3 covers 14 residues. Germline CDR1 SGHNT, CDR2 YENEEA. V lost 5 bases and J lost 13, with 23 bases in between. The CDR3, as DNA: TGTGCCAGCAGCAGGGGGGGGACTGCAATTGGGTCCACCTTC. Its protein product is CASSRGGTAIGSTF. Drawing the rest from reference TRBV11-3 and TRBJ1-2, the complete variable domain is EAGVVQSPRYKIIEKKQPVAFWCNPISGHNTLYWYLQNLGQGPELLIRYENEEAVDDSQLPKDRFSAERLKGVDSTLKIQPAELGDSAVYLCASSRGGTAIGSTFGSGTRLTVV.

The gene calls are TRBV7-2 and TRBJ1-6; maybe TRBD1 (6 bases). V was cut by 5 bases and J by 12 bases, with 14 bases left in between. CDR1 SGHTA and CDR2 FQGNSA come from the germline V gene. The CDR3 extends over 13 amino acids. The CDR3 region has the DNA TGTGCCAGCAGCGGCGCAGGGGTAGGACCCCTCCACTTT. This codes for CASSGAGVGPLHF.

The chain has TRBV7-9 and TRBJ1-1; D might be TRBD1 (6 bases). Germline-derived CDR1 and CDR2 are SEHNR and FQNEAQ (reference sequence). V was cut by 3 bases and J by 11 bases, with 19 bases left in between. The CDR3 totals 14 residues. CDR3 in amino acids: CASSFHSTGARAFF. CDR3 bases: TGTGCCAGCAGCTTCCACAGCACGGGGGCGAGGGCTTTCTTT.

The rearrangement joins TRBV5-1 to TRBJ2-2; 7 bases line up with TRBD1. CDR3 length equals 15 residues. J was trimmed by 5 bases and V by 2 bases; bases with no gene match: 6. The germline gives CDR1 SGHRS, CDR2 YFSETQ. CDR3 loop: CASSLGTVQTGELFF. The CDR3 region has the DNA TGCGCCAGCAGCTTAGGGACAGTACAAACCGGGGAGCTGTTTTTT.

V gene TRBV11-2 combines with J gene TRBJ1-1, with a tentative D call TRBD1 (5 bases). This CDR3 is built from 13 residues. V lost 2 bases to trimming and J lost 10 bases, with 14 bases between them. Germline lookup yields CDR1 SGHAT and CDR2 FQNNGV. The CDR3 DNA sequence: TGTGCCAGCAGCTTAAGGCCAGGGAAGGGAGCTTTCTTT. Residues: CASSLRPGKGAFF.

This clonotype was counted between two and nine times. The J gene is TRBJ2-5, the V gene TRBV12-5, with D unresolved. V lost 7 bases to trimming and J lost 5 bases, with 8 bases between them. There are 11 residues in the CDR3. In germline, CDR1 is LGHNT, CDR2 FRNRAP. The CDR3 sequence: CASASGETQYF. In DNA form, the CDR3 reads TGTGCTAGTGCTTCTGGGGAGACCCAGTACTTC.

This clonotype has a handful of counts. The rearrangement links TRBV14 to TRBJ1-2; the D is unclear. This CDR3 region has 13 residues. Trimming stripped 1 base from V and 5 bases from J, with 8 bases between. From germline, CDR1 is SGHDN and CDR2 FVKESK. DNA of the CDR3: TGTGCCAGCAGCCAAGGATTACAATATGGCTACACCTTC. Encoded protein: CASSQGLQYGYTF.

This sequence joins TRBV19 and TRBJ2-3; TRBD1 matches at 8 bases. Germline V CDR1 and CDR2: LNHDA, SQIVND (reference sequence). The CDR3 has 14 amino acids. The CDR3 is CATGQGAYADTQYF. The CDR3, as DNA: TGTGCAACCGGGCAGGGGGCCTACGCAGATACGCAGTATTTT.

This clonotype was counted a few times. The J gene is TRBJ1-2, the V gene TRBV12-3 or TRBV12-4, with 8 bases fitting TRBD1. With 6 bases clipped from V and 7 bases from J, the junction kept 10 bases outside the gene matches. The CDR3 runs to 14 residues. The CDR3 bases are TGTGCCAGCAGAAAGACAGGGGTAACAGGTGGCTACACCTTC. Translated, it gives CASRKTGVTGGYTF.

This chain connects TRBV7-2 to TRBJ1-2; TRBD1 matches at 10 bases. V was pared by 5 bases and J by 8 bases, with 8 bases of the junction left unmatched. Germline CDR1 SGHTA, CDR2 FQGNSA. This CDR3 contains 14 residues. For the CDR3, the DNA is TGTGCCAGCAGCGCAGGGGGGACAGGGGCCGGCTACACCTTC. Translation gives CASSAGGTGAGYTF.

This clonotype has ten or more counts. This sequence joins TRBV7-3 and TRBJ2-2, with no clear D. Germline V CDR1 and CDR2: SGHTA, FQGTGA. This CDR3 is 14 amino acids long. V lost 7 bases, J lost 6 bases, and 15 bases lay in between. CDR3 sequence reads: CASKIGPTAGELFF. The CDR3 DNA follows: TGTGCCAGCAAAATCGGACCTACGGCCGGGGAGCTGTTTTTT. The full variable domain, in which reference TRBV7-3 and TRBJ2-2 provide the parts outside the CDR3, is GAGVSQTPSNKVTEKGKYVELRCDPISGHTALYWYRQSLGQGPEFLIYFQGTGAADDSGLPNDRFFAVRPEGSVSTLKIQRTERGDSAVYLCASKIGPTAGELFFGEGSRLTVL.

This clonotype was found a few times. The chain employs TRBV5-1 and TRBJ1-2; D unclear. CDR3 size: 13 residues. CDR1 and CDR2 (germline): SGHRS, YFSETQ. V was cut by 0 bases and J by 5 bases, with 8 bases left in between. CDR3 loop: CASSLALEYGYTF. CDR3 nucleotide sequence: TGCGCCAGCAGCTTGGCCCTGGAATATGGCTACACCTTC.

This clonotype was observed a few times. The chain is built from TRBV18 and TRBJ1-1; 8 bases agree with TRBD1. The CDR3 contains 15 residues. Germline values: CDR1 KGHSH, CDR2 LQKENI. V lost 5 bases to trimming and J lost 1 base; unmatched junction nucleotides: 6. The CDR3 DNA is TGTGCCAGCTCAGATCGGACAGGGTCGAACACTGAAGCTTTCTTT. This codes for CASSDRTGSNTEAFF.

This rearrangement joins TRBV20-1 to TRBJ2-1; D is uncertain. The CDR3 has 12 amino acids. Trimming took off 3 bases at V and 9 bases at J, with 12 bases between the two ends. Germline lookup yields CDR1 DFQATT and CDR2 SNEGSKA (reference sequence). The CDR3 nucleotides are TGCAGTGCTAGTGGGTACGGTCCTGAGCAGTTCTTC. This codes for CSASGYGPEQFF.

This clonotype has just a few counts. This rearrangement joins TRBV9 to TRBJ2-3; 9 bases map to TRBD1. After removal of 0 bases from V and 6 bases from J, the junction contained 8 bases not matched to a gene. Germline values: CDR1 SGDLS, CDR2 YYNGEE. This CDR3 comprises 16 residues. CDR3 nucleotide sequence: TGTGCCAGCAGCGTAGGGCATGGACAGGGGACGGATACGCAGTATTTT. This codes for CASSVGHGQGTDTQYF.

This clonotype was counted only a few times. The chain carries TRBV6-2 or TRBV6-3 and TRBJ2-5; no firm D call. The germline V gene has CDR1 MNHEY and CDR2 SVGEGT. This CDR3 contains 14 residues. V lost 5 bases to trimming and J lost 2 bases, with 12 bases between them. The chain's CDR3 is CASSRARLQETQYF. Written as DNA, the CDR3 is TGTGCCAGCAGTCGAGCGCGGCTTCAAGAGACCCAGTACTTC.

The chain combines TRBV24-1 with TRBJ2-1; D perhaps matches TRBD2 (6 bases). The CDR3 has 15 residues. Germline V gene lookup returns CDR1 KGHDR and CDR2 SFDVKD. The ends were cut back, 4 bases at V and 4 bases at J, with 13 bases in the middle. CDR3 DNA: TGTGCCACCAGTGAATGGAGGGCCGGGTACAATGAGCAGTTCTTC. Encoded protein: CATSEWRAGYNEQFF.

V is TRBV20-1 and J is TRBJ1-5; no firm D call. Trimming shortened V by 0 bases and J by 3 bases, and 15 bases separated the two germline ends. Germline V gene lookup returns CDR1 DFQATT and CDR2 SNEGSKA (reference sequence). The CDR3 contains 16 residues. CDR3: CSARDETRAANQPQHF. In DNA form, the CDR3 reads TGCAGTGCTAGAGACGAAACCCGGGCTGCCAATCAGCCCCAGCATTTT.

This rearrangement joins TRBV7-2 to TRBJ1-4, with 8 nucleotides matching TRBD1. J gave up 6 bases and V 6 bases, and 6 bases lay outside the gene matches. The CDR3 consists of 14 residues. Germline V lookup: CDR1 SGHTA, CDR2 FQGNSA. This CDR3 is CASRTGTGDEKLFF. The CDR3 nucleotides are TGTGCCAGCAGGACCGGGACAGGCGATGAAAAACTGTTTTTT.